This entry describes one T cell receptor (beta chain). The sample is drawn from a study of blood T cell repertoires in COVID-19. The V gene's germline CDR1 is SGHTA and CDR2 FQGNSA. V trimming: 5 bases; J trimming: 2 bases; junction bases outside the gene matches: 6. There are 15 residues in the CDR3. Clones were read by immunoSEQ multiplex PCR, and TCRdb kept only the in-frame ones, dropping some. This sample has some 41,000 clones, with 90% to 95% found just once. This rearrangement joins TRBV7-2 to TRBJ1-2; 9 bases line up with TRBD1. Source material: peripheral blood. This TCR was recovered from a human donor in a cohort sampled during active COVID-19. CDR3 sequence (DNA): TGTGCCAGCAGCATTAACAGGGGGCAAAACTATGGCTACACCTTC. As protein: CASSINRGQNYGYTF.